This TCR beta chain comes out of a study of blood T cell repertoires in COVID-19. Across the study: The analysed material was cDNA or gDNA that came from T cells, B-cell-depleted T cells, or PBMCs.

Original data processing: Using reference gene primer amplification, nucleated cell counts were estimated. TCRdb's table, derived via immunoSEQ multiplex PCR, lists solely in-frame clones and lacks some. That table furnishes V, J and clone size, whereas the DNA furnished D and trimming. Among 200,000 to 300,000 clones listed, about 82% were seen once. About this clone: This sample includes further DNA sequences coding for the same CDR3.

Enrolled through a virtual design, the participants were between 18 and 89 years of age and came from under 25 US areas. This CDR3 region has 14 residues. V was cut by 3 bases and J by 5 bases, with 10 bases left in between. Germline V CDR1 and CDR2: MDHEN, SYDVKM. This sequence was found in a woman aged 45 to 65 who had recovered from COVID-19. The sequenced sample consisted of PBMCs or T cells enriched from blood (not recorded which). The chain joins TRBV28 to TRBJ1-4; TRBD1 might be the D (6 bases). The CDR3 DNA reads TGTGCCAGCAGTTTGAGGCAGGGGAATGAAAAACTGTTTTTT. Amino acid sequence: CASSLRQGNEKLFF.